This TCR beta chain appears in the sequencing data of a study of cytomegalovirus exposure and HLA in healthy donors. General observations from the study: Analysis was carried out at a later point, and it linked a missense DCLRE1C variant to TCR beta V- and J-gene trimming. Indistinguishability led to the exclusion of some V segments, TRBV6-2 and TRBV6-3 included.

PCR employed 60 Vbeta and 13 Jbeta primers. Some clones are missing from TCRdb's copy, which holds only in-frame ones; the method was immunoSEQ multiplex PCR. The data contain roughly 180,000 clones, 60% to 85% of them seen just once; the ten biggest clones take up about 0.69%. Comment on this clone: Its antigen remains unknown.

Germline lookup yields CDR1 MNHNY and CDR2 SVGAGI (reference sequence). This CDR3 is built from 15 residues. The V and J ends lost 5 bases and 3 bases, in that order; junction bases with no gene match: 10. The genes are TRBV6-6 and TRBJ2-7, with 7 bases matching TRBD1. The TCR originated in a female donor in good health and CMV-seronegative. Sequenced material: PBMCs. Here the CDR3 reads CASSLHRDSDYEQYF. The CDR3 bases are TGTGCCAGCAGTCTGCACCGGGACAGTGACTACGAGCAGTACTTC.